The sequence of this TCR beta chain was determined in a study of T cell responses to AZD1222 COVID-19 vaccine. Whole-study results and caveats: Donors were chiefly white British, with a greater number of females, and clonal diversity was perhaps underestimated. Samples come after the peak T cell response, not at day 14. Only a handful of individuals given AZD1222 were seropositive at baseline.

The junction had 8 bases not matched to a gene; V was cut back by 6 bases and J by 4 bases. The CDR3 runs to 15 residues. Germline CDR1 is LNHDA and CDR2 is SQIVND (reference sequence). Turning to this clone: Its antigen is unknown.

Assay: immunoSEQ multiplex PCR; the TCRdb copy retains only in-frame clones and omits some. The sample includes 180,000 or so clones, 92% of them seen just once. This sequence was found in an adult who received the AZD1222 COVID-19 vaccine. The source was peripheral blood, collected 28 days after the second AZD1222 dose. This rearrangement joins TRBV19 to TRBJ2-1, with 8 nucleotides matching TRBD2. The CDR3 loop is CASRQAGGSYNEQFF. In DNA, the CDR3 is TGTGCCAGTAGGCAGGCGGGAGGATCGTACAATGAGCAGTTCTTC.